The entry that follows covers one T cell receptor beta chain sequence. The germline gives CDR1 SNHLY, CDR2 FYNNEI. This CDR3 has 16 residues. V lost 0 bases to trimming and J lost 3 bases, with 15 bases between them. Original processing methods: Reference gene primer amplification yielded estimated nucleated cell counts. Libraries were prepared by immunoSEQ multiplex PCR; TCRdb keeps only in-frame clonotypes and omits some of them. V and J calls and clone size come straight from that table; D and trimming were deduced from the DNA. The sample lists about 270,000 clones; approximately 86% were seen once. The sample comes from a study of blood T cell repertoires in COVID-19. Whole-study context: Samples of COVID-19 (acute and convalescent) were obtained from the United States, Italy and Spain.

The specimen sequenced was peripheral blood. This receptor was obtained from a man between 35 and 55 years old with active or convalescent COVID-19. The chain has TRBV2 and TRBJ2-7; unclear D gene. CDR3 sequence (DNA): TGTGCCAGCAGTGAAGCGCACATTTCGCAATACTACGAGCAGTACTTC. Its protein product is CASSEAHISQYYEQYF. The complete variable domain, with remaining parts taken from reference TRBV2 and TRBJ2-7, reads EPEVTQTPSHQVTQMGQEVILRCVPISNHLYFYWYRQILGQKVEFLVSFYNNEISEKSEIFDDQFSVERPDGSNFTLKIRSTKLEDSAMYFCASSEAHISQYYEQYFGPGTRLTVT.